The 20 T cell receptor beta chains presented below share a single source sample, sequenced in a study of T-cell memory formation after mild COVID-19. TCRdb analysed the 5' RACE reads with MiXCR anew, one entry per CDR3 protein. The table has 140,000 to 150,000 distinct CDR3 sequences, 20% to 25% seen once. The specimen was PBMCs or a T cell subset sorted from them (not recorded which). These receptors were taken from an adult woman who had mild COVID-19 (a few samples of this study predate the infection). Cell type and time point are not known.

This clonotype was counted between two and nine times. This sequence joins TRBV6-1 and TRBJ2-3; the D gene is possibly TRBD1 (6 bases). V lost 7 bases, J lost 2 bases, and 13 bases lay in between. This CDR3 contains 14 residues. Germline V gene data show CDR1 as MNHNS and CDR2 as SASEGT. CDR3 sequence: CASKRTANTDTQYF. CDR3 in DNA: TGTGCCAGCAAAAGGACAGCCAACACAGATACGCAGTATTTT.

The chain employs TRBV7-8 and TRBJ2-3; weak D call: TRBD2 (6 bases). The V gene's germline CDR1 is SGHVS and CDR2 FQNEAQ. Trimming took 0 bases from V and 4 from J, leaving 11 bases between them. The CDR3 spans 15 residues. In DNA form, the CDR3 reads TGTGCCAGCAGCTTAGCTCCCAGGGACTCAGATACGCAGTATTTT. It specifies CASSLAPRDSDTQYF.

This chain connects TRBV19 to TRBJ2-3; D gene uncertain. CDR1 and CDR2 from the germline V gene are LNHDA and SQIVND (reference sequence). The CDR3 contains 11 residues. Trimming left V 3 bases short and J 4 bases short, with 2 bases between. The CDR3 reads CASSISDTQYF. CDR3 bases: TGTGCCAGTAGTATTTCAGATACGCAGTATTTT.

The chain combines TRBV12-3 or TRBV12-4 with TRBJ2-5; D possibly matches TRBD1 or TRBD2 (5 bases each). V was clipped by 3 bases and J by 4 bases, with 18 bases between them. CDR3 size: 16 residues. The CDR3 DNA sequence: TGTGCCAGCAGTTTCGGGAAGGGACCCTCAGGAGAGACCCAGTACTTC. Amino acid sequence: CASSFGKGPSGETQYF.

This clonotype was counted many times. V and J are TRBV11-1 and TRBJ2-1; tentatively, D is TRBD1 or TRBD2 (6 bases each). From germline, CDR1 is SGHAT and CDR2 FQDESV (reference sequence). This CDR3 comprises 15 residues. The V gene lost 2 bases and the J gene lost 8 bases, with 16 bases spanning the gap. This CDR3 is CASSLRGVRKDEQFF. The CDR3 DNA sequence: TGTGCCAGCAGCTTAAGGGGGGTGAGGAAGGATGAGCAGTTCTTC.

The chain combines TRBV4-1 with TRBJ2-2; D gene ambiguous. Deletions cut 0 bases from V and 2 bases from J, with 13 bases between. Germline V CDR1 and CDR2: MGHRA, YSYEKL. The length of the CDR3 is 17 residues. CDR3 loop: CASSQEWVQTNTGELFF. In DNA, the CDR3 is TGCGCCAGCAGCCAAGAATGGGTCCAGACAAACACCGGGGAGCTGTTTTTT.

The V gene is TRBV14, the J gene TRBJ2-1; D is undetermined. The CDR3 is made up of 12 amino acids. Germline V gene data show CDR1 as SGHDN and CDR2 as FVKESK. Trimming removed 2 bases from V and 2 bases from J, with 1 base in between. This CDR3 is CASSQTYNEQFF. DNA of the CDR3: TGTGCCAGCAGCCAAACCTACAATGAGCAGTTCTTC.

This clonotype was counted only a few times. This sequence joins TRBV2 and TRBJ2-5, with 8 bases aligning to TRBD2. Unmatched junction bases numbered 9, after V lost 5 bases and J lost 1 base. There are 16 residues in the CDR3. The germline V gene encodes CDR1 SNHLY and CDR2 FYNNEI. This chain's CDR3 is CASSHPGLVTQETQYF. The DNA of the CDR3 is TGTGCCAGCAGTCACCCGGGACTAGTCACCCAAGAGACCCAGTACTTC.

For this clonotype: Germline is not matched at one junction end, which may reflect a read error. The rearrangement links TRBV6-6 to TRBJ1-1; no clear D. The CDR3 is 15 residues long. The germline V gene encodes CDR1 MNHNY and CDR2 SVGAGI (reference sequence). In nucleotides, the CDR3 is TGTGCCAGCACTTACTCGGAGCCTGGGAACACTGAAGCTTTCTTT. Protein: CASTYSEPGNTEAFF.

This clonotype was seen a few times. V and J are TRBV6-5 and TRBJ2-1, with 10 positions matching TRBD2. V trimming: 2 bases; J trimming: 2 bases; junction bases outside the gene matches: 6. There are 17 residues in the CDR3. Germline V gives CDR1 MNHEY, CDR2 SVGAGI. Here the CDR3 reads CASSYAVAGGAYNEQFF. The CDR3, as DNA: TGTGCCAGCAGTTACGCGGTAGCGGGAGGCGCCTACAATGAGCAGTTCTTC.

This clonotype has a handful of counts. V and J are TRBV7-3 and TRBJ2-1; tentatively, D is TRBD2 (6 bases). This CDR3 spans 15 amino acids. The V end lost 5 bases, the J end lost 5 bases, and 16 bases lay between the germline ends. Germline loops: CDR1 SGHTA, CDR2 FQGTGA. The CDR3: CASSAGLTHNNEQFF. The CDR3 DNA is TGTGCCAGCAGCGCGGGACTCACGCATAACAATGAGCAGTTCTTC.

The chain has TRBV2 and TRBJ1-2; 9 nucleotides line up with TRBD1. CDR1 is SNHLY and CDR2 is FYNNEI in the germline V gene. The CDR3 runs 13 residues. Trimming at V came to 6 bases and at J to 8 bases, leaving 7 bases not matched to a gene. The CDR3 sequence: CASSETGGSGYTF. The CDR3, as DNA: TGTGCCAGCAGCGAGACAGGGGGATCAGGCTACACCTTC. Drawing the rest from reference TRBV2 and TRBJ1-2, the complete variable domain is EPEVTQTPSHQVTQMGQEVILRCVPISNHLYFYWYRQILGQKVEFLVSFYNNEISEKSEIFDDQFSVERPDGSNFTLKIRSTKLEDSAMYFCASSETGGSGYTFGSGTRLTVV.

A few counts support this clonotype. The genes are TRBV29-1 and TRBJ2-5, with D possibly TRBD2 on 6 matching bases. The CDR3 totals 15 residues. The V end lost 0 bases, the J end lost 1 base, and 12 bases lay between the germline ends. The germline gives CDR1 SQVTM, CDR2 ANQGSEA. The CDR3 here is CSVEDLGTPQETQYF. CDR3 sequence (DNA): TGCAGCGTTGAAGATCTGGGGACTCCCCAAGAGACCCAGTACTTC.

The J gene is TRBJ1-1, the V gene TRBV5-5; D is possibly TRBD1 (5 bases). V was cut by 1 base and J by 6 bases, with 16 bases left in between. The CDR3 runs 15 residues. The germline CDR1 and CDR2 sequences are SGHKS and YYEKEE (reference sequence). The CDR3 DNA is TGTGCCAGCAGCTTGACCACCCTGGGGGGTGCTGAAGCTTTCTTT. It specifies CASSLTTLGGAEAFF.

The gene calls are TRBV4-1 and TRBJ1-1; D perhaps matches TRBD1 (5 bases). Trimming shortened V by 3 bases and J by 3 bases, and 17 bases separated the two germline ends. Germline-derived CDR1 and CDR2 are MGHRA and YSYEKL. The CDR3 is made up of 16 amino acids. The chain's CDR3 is CASSHLTGLGDTEAFF. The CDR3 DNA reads TGCGCCAGCAGCCACCTTACCGGCTTAGGGGACACTGAAGCTTTCTTT.

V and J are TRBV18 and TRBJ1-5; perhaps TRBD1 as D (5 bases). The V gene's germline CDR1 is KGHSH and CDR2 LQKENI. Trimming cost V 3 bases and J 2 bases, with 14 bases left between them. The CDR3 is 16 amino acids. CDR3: CASSPPGAWGNQPQHF. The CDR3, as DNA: TGTGCCAGCTCACCCCCCGGGGCGTGGGGCAATCAGCCCCAGCATTTT.

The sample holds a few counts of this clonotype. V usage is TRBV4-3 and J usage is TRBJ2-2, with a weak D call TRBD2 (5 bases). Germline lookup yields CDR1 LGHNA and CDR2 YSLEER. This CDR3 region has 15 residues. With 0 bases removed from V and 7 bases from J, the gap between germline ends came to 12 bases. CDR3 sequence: CASSQDHHGIGELFF. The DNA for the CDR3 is TGCGCCAGCAGCCAAGATCATCACGGGATCGGGGAGCTGTTTTTT.

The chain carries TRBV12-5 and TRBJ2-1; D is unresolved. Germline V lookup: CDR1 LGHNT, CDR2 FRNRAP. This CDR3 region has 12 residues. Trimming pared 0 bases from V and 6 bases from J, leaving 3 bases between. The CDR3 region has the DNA TGTGCTAGTGGTTTGGTGTCCAATGAGCAGTTCTTC. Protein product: CASGLVSNEQFF.

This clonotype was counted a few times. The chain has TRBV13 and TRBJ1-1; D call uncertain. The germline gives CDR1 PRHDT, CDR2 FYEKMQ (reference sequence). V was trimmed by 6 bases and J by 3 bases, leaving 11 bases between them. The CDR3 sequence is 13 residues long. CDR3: CASRALWDTEAFF. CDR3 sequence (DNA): TGTGCCAGCAGGGCCCTGTGGGACACTGAAGCTTTCTTT.

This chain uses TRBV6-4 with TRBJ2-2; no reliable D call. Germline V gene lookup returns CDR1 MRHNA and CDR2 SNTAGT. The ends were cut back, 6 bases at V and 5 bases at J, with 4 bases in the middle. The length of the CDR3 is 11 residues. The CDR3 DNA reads TGTGCCAGCAGAGGTACCGGGGAGCTGTTTTTT. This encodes CASRGTGELFF.